One sample yielded the 32 T cell receptor beta chains listed below, sequenced in a study of T cells in Graves' hyperthyroidism and ophthalmopathy. The CDR3 regions of TCR beta were amplified from RNA transcripts. Carried out on the TCR CDR3, a first-round RT-PCR used the HTBI primer set. One entry per CDR3 protein results from TCRdb running MiXCR on the multiplex PCR reads. Of fewer than 450,000 distinct CDR3 sequences listed, about 14% are singletons. Input material: blood. The receptors were sampled from a man aged 45-65 years with Graves' ophthalmopathy.

This clonotype showed up just a few times. The chain employs TRBV19 and TRBJ2-1, with unresolved D. Per the germline V gene, CDR1 is LNHDA and CDR2 is SQIVND (reference sequence). V gave up 7 bases and J gave up 9 bases, with 31 bases separating them. The CDR3 is made up of 18 amino acids. As DNA, the CDR3 is TGTGCCAGTACCTTAAAACCCCATGTAAGGGCAAGTAGTGGTGAGCAGTTCTTC. Translation: CASTLKPHVRASSGEQFF. Based on the CDR3 plus reference TRBV19 and TRBJ2-1, the full variable domain is DGGITQSPKYLFRKEGQNVTLSCEQNLNHDAMYWYRQDPGQGLRLIYYSQIVNDFQKGDIAEGYSVSREKKESFPLTVTSAQKNPTAFYLCASTLKPHVRASSGEQFFGPGTRLTVL.

A remark on this clonotype: One end of the junction varies from germline; a read error may be responsible. The rearrangement links TRBV28 to TRBJ1-2; D uncertain. Germline V gene data show CDR1 as MDHEN and CDR2 as SYDVKM. The CDR3 sequence is 11 residues long. The CDR3, as DNA: TGTGCCAGCAGTGCCGAGTATGGCTGCACCTTC. Residues: CASSAEYGCTF.

The chain has TRBV2 and TRBJ2-5; the match to TRBD1 covers 12 bases. Unmatched junction bases numbered 7, after V lost 4 bases and J lost 4 bases. CDR1 SNHLY and CDR2 FYNNEI come from the germline V gene. The CDR3 has 16 amino acids. In DNA, the CDR3 is TGTGCCAGCAGTGCCCGGGACAGGGGGCCGAGAGAGACCCAGTACTTC. Translating gives CASSARDRGPRETQYF.

This clonotype was picked up a small number of times. The chain combines TRBV20-1 with TRBJ2-7, with 15 nucleotides matching TRBD2. The germline V gene has CDR1 DFQATT and CDR2 SNEGSKA (reference sequence). V was pared by 0 bases and J by 4 bases, with 10 bases of the junction left unmatched. The CDR3 sequence is 18 residues long. As DNA, the CDR3 is TGCAGTGCTAGAGATCCTAGGCCAGGGACTAGCGGGAGGTACGAGCAGTACTTC. This translates into CSARDPRPGTSGRYEQYF.

This clonotype was observed many times. V and J are TRBV20-1 and TRBJ2-7; D may be TRBD2 (5 bases). The CDR3 has 16 residues. V was shortened by 0 bases and J by 0 bases, with 15 bases between the two germline ends. Germline assignment: CDR1 DFQATT and CDR2 SNEGSKA (reference sequence). This CDR3 reads CSARDLLARSSYEQYF. The CDR3 region has the DNA TGCAGTGCTAGAGATCTTTTAGCGCGAAGCTCCTACGAGCAGTACTTC.

This clonotype was observed at least ten times. This chain connects TRBV30 to TRBJ2-2; D perhaps matches TRBD1 (6 bases). This CDR3 has 14 residues. Germline V CDR1 and CDR2: GTSNPN, SVGIG (reference sequence). V was cut by 0 bases and J by 3 bases, with 8 bases left in between. CDR3 nucleotide sequence: TGTGCCTGGAGTGTCGGGACATACACCGGGGAGCTGTTTTTT. Protein: CAWSVGTYTGELFF.

This clonotype was seen at least ten times. This chain uses TRBV5-1 with TRBJ2-3; D remains ambiguous. This CDR3 spans 15 amino acids. Germline CDR1 reads SGHRS; CDR2 reads YFSETQ. Deletions cut 0 bases from V and 2 bases from J, with 10 bases between. CDR3 amino acids: CASSLALSNTDTQYF. CDR3 DNA sequence: TGCGCCAGCAGCTTGGCCCTCAGTAACACAGATACGCAGTATTTT.

This clonotype has more than one count but fewer than ten. The chain carries TRBV20-1 and TRBJ1-4; D is undetermined. V shed 5 bases and J shed 2 bases, with 9 bases lying between them. Per the germline V gene, CDR1 is DFQATT and CDR2 is SNEGSKA (reference sequence). The CDR3 has 13 amino acids. The CDR3 DNA is TGCAGTGCTGCCTGGGATACTAATGAAAAACTGTTTTTT. It translates to CSAAWDTNEKLFF.

At least ten counts were recorded for this clonotype. The chain links TRBV5-1 to TRBJ2-3; TRBD1 agrees at 7 bases. J lost 2 bases, V lost 2 bases, and 5 bases had no gene match. Germline values: CDR1 SGHRS, CDR2 YFSETQ. This CDR3 contains 15 residues. The CDR3 DNA sequence: TGCGCCAGCAGCTTAGGGGACAGAAACACAGATACGCAGTATTTT. Translation: CASSLGDRNTDTQYF.

This clonotype was detected many times. V is TRBV5-1 and J is TRBJ1-5; TRBD1 matches at 7 bases. The V gene's germline CDR1 is SGHRS and CDR2 YFSETQ. The trim removed 5 bases at V and 4 bases at J, leaving 3 bases unmatched. The CDR3 covers 13 residues. The CDR3 DNA reads as TGCGCCAGCAGGTGGGACAGTAATCAGCCCCAGCATTTT. It yields the protein CASRWDSNQPQHF.

This clonotype was detected ten times or more. One end of the junction does not line up with germline, which may come from a read error. The chain couples TRBV5-1 to TRBJ2-1, with 12 bases lining up with TRBD2. The CDR3 is made up of 17 amino acids. Germline V gene lookup returns CDR1 SGHRS and CDR2 YFSETQ. CDR3 region: CASSLGTSGPSYNEQFF. CDR3 DNA sequence: TGTGCCAGCAGTTTAGGGACTAGCGGGCCCAGCTACAATGAGCAGTTCTTC.

Comments on this clonotype: A much larger clone lies one base from this, so it may be a read error. The chain joins TRBV18 to TRBJ1-4; D not resolved. The CDR3 sequence is 15 residues long. The germline V gene encodes CDR1 KGHSH and CDR2 LQKENI. The CDR3: CASSPPGENNEELFF. CDR3 nucleotides: TGTGCCAGCTCACCACCGGGTGAGAATAATGAAGAACTGTTTTTT.

V is TRBV28 and J is TRBJ1-6; a weak D match, TRBD1 (5 bases). Deletions cut 0 bases from V and 10 bases from J, with 16 bases between. Germline CDR1 is MDHEN and CDR2 is SYDVKM. The CDR3 runs to 16 residues. DNA for the CDR3: TGTGCCAGCAGTTTATGGGACAATGTAGGAAAATCACCCCTCCACTTT. This translates into CASSLWDNVGKSPLHF.

The chain has TRBV7-9 and TRBJ2-5; 7 nucleotides match TRBD2. The CDR3 has 15 amino acids. The trim removed 6 bases at V and 1 base at J, leaving 8 bases unmatched. Germline assignment: CDR1 SEHNR and CDR2 FQNEAQ (reference sequence). The CDR3 sequence is CASSIRAGSQETQYF. For the CDR3, the DNA is TGTGCCAGCAGTATTCGAGCGGGGTCCCAAGAGACCCAGTACTTC.

This clonotype was detected ten times or more. The chain recombines TRBV20-1 with TRBJ2-2; 8 bases are a match to TRBD1. Germline values: CDR1 DFQATT, CDR2 SNEGSKA (reference sequence). V shed 3 bases and J 1 base; nucleotides not matched to a gene: 1. This CDR3 has 14 amino acids. Written as DNA, the CDR3 is TGCAGTGCTAGGGGGACAGGGAACACCGGGGAGCTGTTTTTT. This codes for CSARGTGNTGELFF.

This clonotype has more than one count but fewer than ten. The DNA of the CDR3 is TGTGCCAGCAGCTTTGCCCCGAGGGGTCGTTTTCACTACGAGCAGTACTTC. Protein sequence: CASSFAPRGRFHYEQYF. The chain joins TRBV5-5 to TRBJ2-7; D could derive from TRBD1 or TRBD2 (5 bases each). V gave up 2 bases and J gave up 3 bases, with 21 bases separating them. The CDR3 is 17 residues long. Germline V gene sequence: CDR1 SGHKS, CDR2 YYEKEE (reference sequence).

The table lists this clonotype with many counts. The CDR3 spells CASSYSQGSTDTQYF. The DNA for the CDR3 is TGTGCCAGCAGTTACTCACAGGGGAGCACAGATACGCAGTATTTT. This chain connects TRBV6-6 to TRBJ2-3; 7 nucleotides match TRBD1. Unmatched junction bases numbered 0, after V lost 0 bases and J lost 0 bases. The germline V gene has CDR1 MNHNY and CDR2 SVGAGI (reference sequence). This CDR3 comprises 15 residues.

This clonotype was observed at least ten times. The V call is TRBV29-1, the J call TRBJ2-1; the D call may be TRBD1 or TRBD2 (6 bases each). V was cut by 6 bases and J by 5 bases, with 23 bases left in between. This CDR3 has 16 amino acids. CDR1 is SQVTM and CDR2 is ANQGSEA in the germline V gene. The CDR3 DNA follows: TGCAGCGTATCCGACAGAGGGGGGCTTGGGCACAATGAGCAGTTCTTC. Protein product: CSVSDRGGLGHNEQFF.

This clonotype was counted many times. V gene TRBV24-1 combines with J gene TRBJ2-3, with 9 bases lining up with TRBD1. CDR3 length equals 18 residues. Germline lookup yields CDR1 KGHDR and CDR2 SFDVKD. The V segment lost 0 bases and the J segment 2 bases; nucleotides outside the gene matches: 8. In DNA, the CDR3 is TGTGCCACCAGTGATTTGTCTGCGGGACAGGGTCCCACAGATACGCAGTATTTT. Protein: CATSDLSAGQGPTDTQYF.

A few counts support this clonotype. A much larger clonotype is one base distant, so this may be a read error. The chain joins TRBV7-9 to TRBJ2-3; TRBD2 agrees at 8 bases. The CDR3 consists of 15 residues. J lost 1 base, V lost 5 bases, and 5 bases had no gene match. Germline CDR1 and CDR2: SEHNR and FQNEAQ (reference sequence). The CDR3: CASSGSAGGTDTQYF. The CDR3, as DNA: TGTGCCAGCAGCGGATCAGCGGGAGGCACAGATACGCAGTATTTT.

The chain combines TRBV20-1 with TRBJ2-1, with 8 nucleotides matching TRBD2. The CDR3 contains 15 residues. V lost 6 bases and J lost 2; bases outside the gene matches: 9. Germline V gene data show CDR1 as DFQATT and CDR2 as SNEGSKA (reference sequence). This CDR3 reads CSARGTRSAYNEQFF. The CDR3 nucleotides are TGCAGTGCCCGCGGGACTAGGAGTGCCTACAATGAGCAGTTCTTC.

Note on this clonotype: The junction differs from germline at one of its ends, possibly a read error. The genes are TRBV2 and TRBJ2-7; 9 bases are a match to TRBD1. This CDR3 contains 14 residues. Germline V gene lookup returns CDR1 SNHLY and CDR2 FYNNEI. The CDR3 spells CAGSGGTGNYVQYF. The CDR3 DNA sequence: TGTGCCGGCAGTGGCGGGACAGGGAATTACGTGCAGTACTTC.

At least ten counts were recorded for this clonotype. The chain uses TRBV29-1 and TRBJ2-5; no firm D call. The CDR3 consists of 12 residues. V gave up 4 bases and J gave up 5 bases, with 11 bases separating them. Per the germline V gene, CDR1 is SQVTM and CDR2 is ANQGSEA. The CDR3 region has the DNA TGCAGCGTTGTTTGGGGTAGTGAGACCCAGTACTTC. Amino acid sequence: CSVVWGSETQYF.

The chain is built from TRBV24-1 and TRBJ2-1, with D possibly TRBD2 on 6 matching bases. CDR1 is KGHDR, CDR2 SFDVKD, per germline. CDR3 length: 14 amino acids. V was trimmed by 1 base and J by 7 bases, leaving 10 bases between them. The CDR3 reads CATSDLREWNEQFF. CDR3 DNA: TGTGCCACCAGTGATTTACGGGAGTGGAATGAGCAGTTCTTC.

This clonotype was detected ten times or more. The chain joins TRBV20-1 to TRBJ2-7; 11 positions agree with TRBD1. The CDR3 spans 15 residues. CDR1 DFQATT and CDR2 SNEGSKA come from the germline V gene (reference sequence). V gave up 3 bases and J gave up 0 bases; unmatched junction bases: 4. DNA of the CDR3: TGCAGTGCTAGTAGGGGGACAGGGGGCTCCTACGAGCAGTACTTC. As protein: CSASRGTGGSYEQYF.

The chain has TRBV5-8 and TRBJ2-3; 7 bases fit TRBD2. Germline lookup yields CDR1 SGHTS and CDR2 YDEGEE. The CDR3 sequence is 15 residues long. V lost 4 bases and J lost 0; bases outside the gene matches: 5. The CDR3 nucleotides are TGTGCCAGCAGCCGAGCGGGGTTAAGCACAGATACGCAGTATTTT. It specifies CASSRAGLSTDTQYF.

This clonotype has a count of ten or more. The rearrangement uses TRBV12-3 or TRBV12-4 and TRBJ1-1; weak D call: TRBD1 (6 bases). The CDR3 loop spans 13 amino acids. V lost 8 bases and J 0 bases, leaving 10 bases between the germline ends. This chain's CDR3 is CASQQGLNTEAFF. The CDR3 DNA reads TGTGCCAGCCAACAGGGCTTGAACACTGAAGCTTTCTTT.

The V call is TRBV6-1, the J call TRBJ1-2; D is unresolved. This CDR3 region has 14 residues. Germline lookup yields CDR1 MNHNS and CDR2 SASEGT. Trimming pared 1 base from V and 4 bases from J, leaving 10 bases between. In DNA, the CDR3 is TGTGCCAGCAGTGAAGATGGAATCAGCTATGGCTACACCTTC. Its protein product is CASSEDGISYGYTF.

This clonotype has ten or more counts. This chain's CDR3 is CASSYRAGQGNNEQFF. CDR3 DNA: TGTGCCAGCAGCTATCGAGCGGGACAGGGTAACAATGAGCAGTTCTTC. The rearrangement joins TRBV3-1 to TRBJ2-1; 9 nucleotides agree with TRBD1. The CDR3 spans 16 residues. CDR1 LGHDT and CDR2 YNNKEL come from the germline V gene (reference sequence). J gave up 5 bases and V 5 bases, and 10 bases lay outside the gene matches.

This clonotype was picked up a small number of times. The genes are TRBV25-1 and TRBJ2-7; 9 nucleotides align to TRBD1. Germline trimming cut 6 bases from V and 2 bases from J; bases unmatched to any gene: 8. Germline V lookup: CDR1 MGHDK, CDR2 SYGVNS. The CDR3 is 15 residues long. CDR3 nucleotides: TGTGCCAGCAGGCGGGGACAGGGCTCTACCTACGAGCAGTACTTC. Translating gives CASRRGQGSTYEQYF.

This clonotype was seen many times. This sequence may be a read error, since a much larger clone differs from it by one base. The chain uses TRBV3-1 and TRBJ2-7; D call uncertain. The CDR3 contains 11 residues. CDR1 and CDR2 from the germline V gene are LGHDT and YNNKEL (reference sequence). Trimming stripped 3 bases from V and 3 bases from J, with 3 bases between. The CDR3 DNA follows: TGTGCCAGCAGCCACCACTACGAGCAGTACTTC. Translation: CASSHHYEQYF.

This clonotype was counted ten times or more. The chain couples TRBV12-3 or TRBV12-4 to TRBJ2-7, with 12 nucleotides matching TRBD2. This CDR3 contains 16 residues. With V trimmed by 5 bases and J by 3 bases, 8 bases remained unmatched. CDR3 coding DNA: TGTGCCAGCAGTCCGAGGACTAGCGGGACTGTCTACGAGCAGTACTTC. Translation: CASSPRTSGTVYEQYF.